This T cell receptor (beta chain) originates from a study of Graves' ophthalmopathy and Graves' hyperthyroidism. This clonotype was counted at least ten times. CDR1 SGHTA and CDR2 FQGNSA come from the germline V gene. Trimming took off 1 base at V and 0 bases at J, with 13 bases between the two ends. The CDR3 runs to 17 residues. RNA served as the template for amplifying TCR beta CDR3 regions. RT-PCR with HTBI primers came first, then second-round multiplex PCR. A single record per CDR3 protein comes from TCRdb applying MiXCR to the multiplex PCR reads. This table has more than 1,000,000 distinct CDR3 sequences, about 35% appearing once.

The source is an adult man with Graves' hyperthyroidism. The V call is TRBV7-2, the J call TRBJ1-5, with D uncertain. Sequences were obtained from peripheral blood or thyroid tissue (not recorded which). This CDR3 is CASSLEVLTPSNQPQHF. The CDR3 DNA reads as TGTGCCAGCAGCTTAGAGGTCCTCACACCTAGCAATCAGCCCCAGCATTTT. Full variable domain (missing parts from reference TRBV7-2 and TRBJ1-5): GAGVSQSPSNKVTEKGKDVELRCDPISGHTALYWYRQSLGQGLEFLIYFQGNSAPDKSGLPSDRFSAERTGGSVSTLTIQRTQQEDSAVYLCASSLEVLTPSNQPQHFGDGTRLSIL.